This T cell receptor (beta chain) was profiled in a study of blood T cell repertoires in COVID-19. Only in-frame clones appear in the TCRdb table, and some are missing; sequencing was by immunoSEQ multiplex PCR. This repertoire shows 190,000 or so clones, approximately 91% found once; its top ten account for roughly 6.7%. The CDR3 loop spans 15 amino acids. V was cut by 2 bases and J by 4 bases, with 11 bases left in between. Germline CDR1 reads MDHEN; CDR2 reads SYDVKM. Material: peripheral blood. V is TRBV28 and J is TRBJ2-2; TRBD1 is a possible D gene (5 bases). This sequence was found in a man aged 35 to 55 with acute or convalescent COVID-19. The CDR3 loop reads CASSLTQGPTGELFF. In DNA form, the CDR3 reads TGTGCCAGCAGTTTAACCCAGGGCCCCACCGGGGAGCTGTTTTTT.